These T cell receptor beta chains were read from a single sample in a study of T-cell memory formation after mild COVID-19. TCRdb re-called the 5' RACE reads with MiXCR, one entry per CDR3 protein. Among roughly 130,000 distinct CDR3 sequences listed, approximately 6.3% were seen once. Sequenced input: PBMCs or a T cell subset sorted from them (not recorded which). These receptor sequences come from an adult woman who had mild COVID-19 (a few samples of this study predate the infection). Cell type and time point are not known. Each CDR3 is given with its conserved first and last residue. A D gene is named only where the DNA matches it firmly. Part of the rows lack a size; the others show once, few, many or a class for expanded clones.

TGTGCCAGCAGTCCCACGACGACTAGCGGGGGAGGCGCCTACAATGAGCAGTTCTTC | CASSPTTTSGGGAYNEQFF | TRBJ2-1 | TRBV12-3/TRBV12-4 | TRBD2 | few
TGTGCCAGCTCACCACCGGCCCCCAGGCTCCTTAACTATGGCTACACCTTC | CASSPPAPRLLNYGYTF | TRBJ1-2 | TRBV18 | NA | NA
TGTGCCAGCAGCTCAGTCCGGACAGGGAGATACGAGCAGTACTTC | CASSSVRTGRYEQYF | TRBJ2-7 | TRBV5-6 | TRBD1 | few
TGCGCCAGCAGCCAAGAGCGGGCAGGGTCTACCGGGGCCAACGTCCTGACTTTC | CASSQERAGSTGANVLTF | TRBJ2-6 | TRBV4-1 | NA | NA
TGTGCCAGCAGTCGGGGCTACAGGTCCTACGAGCAGTACTTC | CASSRGYRSYEQYF | TRBJ2-7 | TRBV6-5 | NA | few
TGCAGTGCTAGCGGATGGCTTAACTACAATGAGCAGTTCTTC | CSASGWLNYNEQFF | TRBJ2-1 | TRBV20-1 | NA | many
TGCGCCAGCAGCCAAGATTTGGTTACAGGGGCCTATGGCTACACCTTC | CASSQDLVTGAYGYTF | TRBJ1-2 | TRBV4-1 | TRBD1 | few
TGTGCCAGCAGCGTAGCTGCGGGGGCGACTAATGAAAAACTGTTTTTT | CASSVAAGATNEKLFF | TRBJ1-4 | TRBV9 | NA | many
TGTGCCAGCAGCCCAAAACCACTAGCGCCAGTAAGCACAGATACGCAGTATTTT | CASSPKPLAPVSTDTQYF | TRBJ2-3 | TRBV4-2 | TRBD2 | NA
TGTGCCAGCAGCTACTTGATGGGGTCGGGGGGCGCCGGCTACACCTTC | CASSYLMGSGGAGYTF | TRBJ1-2 | TRBV7-9 | NA | few
TGTGCCAGCAGCCAGAGCACCCGTTACAATGAGCAGTTCTTC | CASSQSTRYNEQFF | TRBJ2-1 | TRBV4-2 | NA | few
TGTGCCAGCAGCGGGTACAGGGGTCTTGGAGAGACCCAGTACTTC | CASSGYRGLGETQYF | TRBJ2-5 | TRBV11-1 | TRBD1 | NA
TGTGCCAGCAGCGTAGTTCAGGGCACCGGGGAGCTGTTTTTT | CASSVVQGTGELFF | TRBJ2-2 | TRBV9 | NA | NA
TGCGCCAGCAGCCAACAGCGGGAGGTGATGAATTACAATGAGCAGTTCTTC | CASSQQREVMNYNEQFF | TRBJ2-1 | TRBV4-1 | TRBD2 | NA